Sequencing of this T cell receptor beta chain was carried out in a study of CD8 T cells in ankylosing spondylitis (dated by TCRdb to the late 2010s). A note on the overall study: T cell receptor beta repertoires were profiled in healthy donors and ankylosing spondylitis patients so that disease-linked TCR variants could be found. The full study cohort was made up of 25 ankylosing spondylitis patients and some 100 healthy donors. Peripheral blood was sampled, and synovial fluid was additionally collected from ankylosing spondylitis patients. Points the paper makes about the study in general: A CD8+ phenotype was shown by the disease-linked clones, which were found at relatively low frequencies in peripheral blood. Blood from ankylosing spondylitis patients appeared to be characterized by a TCR beta motif made up of under 10 highly homologous amino acid variants. Some motif variants were previously reported in synovial fluid and blood of reactive arthritis patients, suggesting common disease-initiation mechanisms. According to the report, matched synovial fluid samples from ankylosing spondylitis patients were significantly enriched for the disease-linked clones.

In the case of this clonotype: The antigen it recognizes is unknown. Per-base quality was not reported, and no clone a single base away is much larger than it.

The sequencing machine was an Illumina HiSeq 2500. TCR beta libraries were prepared by quantitative 5'-RACE with molecular barcodes. The authors' pipeline ran thus. A new computational method, built on a probabilistic model of VDJ rearrangement, was used to identify disease-linked TCR variants. The public reads were reprocessed in TCRdb via fastp at Q25 and MiXCR, keeping in-frame beta chains. Records with the same CDR3 protein are collapsed into one entry carrying the most frequent genes and DNA. These V and J calls derive from TCRdb rather than the authors' analysis. A total of about 500,000 distinct CDR3 sequences appear in this sample, roughly 5.3% of them only once. Around 3.5% of the sample is in the top ten clones. V lost 0 bases and J lost 0 bases; the stretch between them is 14 bases long. Its CDR3 holds 17 amino acids, cysteine through phenylalanine. Of the read, only the CDR3 DNA is kept; its 51 bases are in frame from base 1. Based on the germline V gene, the CDR1 and CDR2 sequences are LGHNA and YSLEER.

Sequencing was done on a sample of blood, either unsorted or a sorted T cell fraction (not recorded which). This receptor was identified in a male donor with ankylosing spondylitis. The chain employs TRBV4-3 and TRBJ2-5; the D gene is tentatively TRBD1 or TRBD2, each matching 5 bases. For the CDR3, the sequence is CASSQDLRGGYQETQYF. The DNA sequence is as follows: TGCGCCAGCAGCCAAGATTTAAGGGGCGGGTACCAAGAGACCCAGTACTTC.